Included here is one T cell receptor (beta chain) sequence, with context. This entry is derived from a study of cytomegalovirus exposure and HLA in healthy donors. Trimming stripped 0 bases from V and 2 bases from J, with 9 bases between. CDR3 length equals 15 residues. Germline V lookup: CDR1 SGHRS, CDR2 YFSETQ. The PCR ran on 60 Vbeta and 13 Jbeta primers. Only in-frame clones appear in the TCRdb table, and some are missing; sequencing was by immunoSEQ multiplex PCR. The top ten clones hold 1.6% of a sample with around 190,000 clones, around 77% of them seen once. The chain links TRBV5-1 to TRBJ1-3; D gene uncertain. This receptor was identified in a woman between 18 and 29 years old in good health and CMV-seronegative. The specimen was PBMCs. The CDR3 DNA sequence: TGCGCCAGCAGCTTGGGGTCGGTAGCTGGAAACACCATATATTTT. It yields the protein CASSLGSVAGNTIYF.